This TCR beta chain came from a study of blood T cell repertoires in COVID-19. Per the study methods: For nucleated cells, counts were estimated from reference gene primer amplification. Profiling relied on immunoSEQ multiplex PCR, and the TCRdb table lists in-frame clones only, not all of them. V and J calls plus clone size are reproduced from that table; the DNA served to infer D and trimming. The sample comprises approximately 320,000 clones, roughly 89% of which are singletons, and about 9.8% rests with the top ten. This CDR3 contains 16 residues. Looked up from germline, CDR1 is MNHEY and CDR2 is SVGEGT. V gave up 0 bases and J gave up 4 bases, with 13 bases separating them.

The source is a woman younger than 35 who had recovered from COVID-19. Sequenced material: PBMCs or T cells enriched from blood (not recorded which). The V call is TRBV6-2 or TRBV6-3, the J call TRBJ1-5, with D perhaps TRBD1 (5 bases). The CDR3 nucleotides are TGTGCCAGCAGTTACTCCCTCTGGACACATAATCAGCCCCAGCATTTT. Amino acids: CASSYSLWTHNQPQHF.